The next 19 T cell receptor beta chains were all read from a single sample in a study of OX40 agonist ivuxolimab in advanced cancers. Library preparation employed the immunoSEQ multiplex PCR assay. This is the immuneACCESS table as TCRdb keeps it, with only in-frame sequences that have V and J called. A part of the clones is gone; compared with another copy, unresolved V genes explain less than half, and the rest is unexplained. The sample has around 97,000 clones on record, under 85% of them singletons. The ten largest make up less than 6% of the sample. The sequenced sample was CD4+ or CD8+ T cells sorted from blood, obtained in a trial of the OX40 agonist ivuxolimab. These receptors all come from an adult with an advanced solid tumor such as melanoma, head and neck, liver or kidney cancer.

The chain has TRBV9 and TRBJ2-1; the D gene could be TRBD1 or TRBD2 (6 bases each). The CDR3 totals 16 residues. The germline V gene has CDR1 SGDLS and CDR2 YYNGEE. V lost 0 bases to trimming and J lost 1 base, with 11 bases between them. The CDR3 DNA is TGTGCCAGCAGCGTAGGGGGGGCCACTTCCTACAATGAGCAGTTCTTC. As protein: CASSVGGATSYNEQFF. Full variable domain (outside the CDR3, taken from reference TRBV9 and TRBJ2-1): DSGVTQTPKHLITATGQRVTLRCSPRSGDLSVYWYQQSLDQGLQFLIQYYNGEERAKGNILERFSAQQFPDLHSELNLSSLELGDSALYFCASSVGGATSYNEQFFGPGTRLTVL.

The gene calls are TRBV29-1 and TRBJ2-1; D uncertain. The V gene's germline CDR1 is SQVTM and CDR2 ANQGSEA. V lost 6 bases and J lost 4, with 10 bases in between. The CDR3 has 12 amino acids. The CDR3 here is CSVVPGYNEQFF. In nucleotides, the CDR3 is TGCAGCGTCGTTCCAGGATACAATGAGCAGTTCTTC.

V is TRBV13 and J is TRBJ1-2; TRBD1 matches 8 bases. Germline trimming cut 2 bases from V and 4 bases from J; bases unmatched to any gene: 3. This CDR3 contains 14 residues. CDR1 and CDR2 (germline): PRHDT, FYEKMQ (reference sequence). CDR3 amino acids: CASSLNRGSYGYTF. The CDR3 DNA reads TGTGCCAGCAGCTTAAACAGGGGGAGCTATGGCTACACCTTC.

The V and J genes are TRBV19 and TRBJ2-3; D may be TRBD2 (6 bases). This CDR3 spans 15 amino acids. With 1 base removed from V and 5 bases from J, the gap between germline ends came to 13 bases. Per the germline V gene, CDR1 is LNHDA and CDR2 is SQIVND (reference sequence). CDR3: CASSIAGGMRDTQYF. CDR3 nucleotide sequence: TGTGCCAGTAGTATAGCAGGCGGGATGAGAGATACGCAGTATTTT.

Comment on this clone: Other DNA sequences in the same sample also yield this CDR3. This rearrangement joins TRBV19 to TRBJ2-7; D possibly uses TRBD1 or TRBD2 (5 bases each). The germline CDR1 and CDR2 sequences are LNHDA and SQIVND (reference sequence). V was shortened by 3 bases and J by 0 bases, with 12 bases between the two germline ends. This CDR3 is 15 amino acids long. DNA of the CDR3: TGTGCCAGTAGTATTGGGGCAGGGAGCTCCTACGAGCAGTACTTC. Translation gives CASSIGAGSSYEQYF. The whole variable domain, remainder taken from reference TRBV19 and TRBJ2-7, is DGGITQSPKYLFRKEGQNVTLSCEQNLNHDAMYWYRQDPGQGLRLIYYSQIVNDFQKGDIAEGYSVSREKKESFPLTVTSAQKNPTAFYLCASSIGAGSSYEQYFGPGTRLTVT.

On this clone itself: Other DNA sequences in the sample encode the same CDR3. The chain is built from TRBV5-4 and TRBJ2-7; no firm D call. The V end lost 4 bases, the J end lost 3 bases, and 5 bases lay between the germline ends. The V gene's germline CDR1 is SGHNT and CDR2 YYREEE (reference sequence). The CDR3 contains 11 residues. CDR3 sequence (DNA): TGTGCCAGCAGCAGCAGCTACGAGCAGTACTTC. It is translated as CASSSSYEQYF.

The rearrangement links TRBV5-1 to TRBJ2-3, with 16 bases matching TRBD2. V dropped 5 bases and J dropped 1; count of bases not matched to a gene: 19. The CDR3 runs 22 residues. Germline loops: CDR1 SGHRS, CDR2 YFSETQ. The CDR3 region has the DNA TGCGCCAGCAGGGAGAACAGACCGGGACTAGCGGGAGGGTCCGGGGGCACAGATACGCAGTATTTT. Its protein is CASRENRPGLAGGSGGTDTQYF.

The V and J genes are TRBV27 and TRBJ2-7, with 10 bases matching TRBD2. J gave up 2 bases and V 8 bases, and 6 bases lay outside the gene matches. This CDR3 comprises 14 residues. The germline CDR1 and CDR2 sequences are MNHEY and SMNVEV (reference sequence). The CDR3 loop reads CASYRSGRAYEQYF. CDR3 nucleotides: TGTGCCAGCTACCGAAGCGGGAGGGCCTACGAGCAGTACTTC.

The rearrangement joins TRBV19 to TRBJ2-1; maybe TRBD2 (5 bases). The ends were cut back, 7 bases at V and 5 bases at J, with 24 bases in the middle. Germline V gene sequence: CDR1 LNHDA, CDR2 SQIVND (reference sequence). There are 17 residues in the CDR3. In DNA form, the CDR3 reads TGTGCCAGTACCCCCGGGGTAGGGCTAGCCCAAAACAATGAGCAGTTCTTC. Translated: CASTPGVGLAQNNEQFF.

The chain recombines TRBV6-5 with TRBJ2-6; D is unclear. Germline V lookup: CDR1 MNHEY, CDR2 SVGAGI. With 6 bases removed from V and 0 bases from J, the gap between germline ends came to 6 bases. The CDR3 is made up of 14 amino acids. CDR3 in amino acids: CASRRVSGANVLTF. The CDR3 DNA reads TGTGCCAGCAGAAGAGTCTCTGGGGCCAACGTCCTGACTTTC.

This clone has more than one count but fewer than ten. The chain combines TRBV4-2 with TRBJ1-2; possibly TRBD1 for D (6 bases). Germline CDR1 is LGHNA and CDR2 is YNFKEQ. The CDR3 totals 15 residues. V dropped 4 bases and J dropped 8 bases, with 20 bases sitting between them. This CDR3 reads CASSPKTGQSGGYTF. The DNA for the CDR3 is TGTGCCAGCAGCCCAAAGACAGGACAGTCGGGCGGCTACACCTTC.

This chain links TRBV4-3 with TRBJ2-7, with D perhaps matching TRBD1 (6 bases). Germline CDR1 LGHNA, CDR2 YSLEER. The CDR3 sequence is 14 residues long. With 0 bases removed from V and 2 bases from J, the gap between germline ends came to 8 bases. The DNA of the CDR3 is TGCGCCAGCAGCCAAGACAGGGGAACCTACGAGCAGTACTTC. It specifies CASSQDRGTYEQYF.

The chain couples TRBV6-5 to TRBJ1-1; D possibly corresponds to TRBD1 (5 bases). The germline V gene has CDR1 MNHEY and CDR2 SVGAGI. V lost 10 bases to trimming and J lost 5 bases, with 17 bases between them. This CDR3 has 13 amino acids. The CDR3 nucleotides read TGTGCCATCCGAGGCAGGGCCGATACTGAAGCTTTCTTT. Protein sequence: CAIRGRADTEAFF.

This clone was picked up one time. The rearrangement links TRBV18 to TRBJ2-3, with D possibly TRBD1 on 5 matching bases. Germline lookup yields CDR1 KGHSH and CDR2 LQKENI. Between the trimmed V and J ends, which lost 0 bases and 4 bases, there was a span of 8 bases. CDR3 length: 14 residues. Written as DNA, the CDR3 is TGTGCCAGCTCACCACCTCAGGGATCAGATACGCAGTATTTT. Translating gives CASSPPQGSDTQYF.

The V and J genes are TRBV30 and TRBJ2-3; 8 bases line up with TRBD2. CDR3 length: 13 residues. V lost 2 bases to trimming and J lost 4 bases; unmatched junction nucleotides: 2. CDR1 GTSNPN and CDR2 SVGIG come from the germline V gene (reference sequence). CDR3 amino acids: CAWSRLASDTQYF. CDR3 sequence (DNA): TGTGCCTGGAGTCGACTAGCGTCAGATACGCAGTATTTT.

In this sample, this clone turned up once. In DNA form, the CDR3 reads TGCGCCAGCAGCCAAGAGAATGGTGCCACTAGCCCACACCTCTACGAGCAGTACTTC. Amino acid sequence: CASSQENGATSPHLYEQYF. The rearrangement uses TRBV4-1 and TRBJ2-7; D possibly corresponds to TRBD2 (6 bases). Germline CDR1 and CDR2: MGHRA and YSYEKL. The V end lost 0 bases, the J end lost 3 bases, and 24 bases lay between the germline ends. The CDR3 extends over 19 amino acids.

V gene TRBV4-1 combines with J gene TRBJ1-1; 9 bases align to TRBD1. Unmatched junction bases numbered 8, after V lost 6 bases and J lost 3 bases. Per the germline V gene, CDR1 is MGHRA and CDR2 is YSYEKL. The CDR3 totals 15 residues. CDR3 residues: CASSLPGQGDTEAFF. CDR3 sequence (DNA): TGCGCCAGCAGTCTTCCGGGACAGGGCGACACTGAAGCTTTCTTT.

This rearrangement joins TRBV7-9 to TRBJ2-1; D possibly corresponds to TRBD2 (6 bases). CDR1 is SEHNR and CDR2 is FQNEAQ in the germline V gene (reference sequence). V shed 5 bases and J shed 2 bases, with 10 bases lying between them. CDR3 length: 14 amino acids. In nucleotides, the CDR3 is TGTGCCAGCAGCCCGGGACTTACCTACAATGAGCAGTTCTTC. Amino acids: CASSPGLTYNEQFF.

This clone came up a few times. The rearrangement joins TRBV6-5 to TRBJ1-5; D ambiguous. CDR1 and CDR2 from the germline V gene are MNHEY and SVGAGI. The V end lost 2 bases, the J end lost 4 bases, and 12 bases lay between the germline ends. The CDR3 runs 15 residues. CDR3 amino acids: CASSYRQDSNQPQHF. CDR3 bases: TGTGCCAGCAGTTACCGCCAGGATTCTAATCAGCCCCAGCATTTT.